These 32 T cell receptor beta chains share one sample of origin, sequenced in a study of shared clonotypes between healthy human individuals. Repertoires were generated with immunoSEQ multiplex PCR, while TCRdb's copy carries only in-frame clones and drops some. The sample includes 900,000 to 1,200,000 clones, approximately 80% seen only once; the top ten take 0.5% to 0.65%. The sample comprised memory CD4+ T cells from PBMCs. Subset described: CD45RA-negative fraction. The receptors shown here come from a man aged 18 to 35 in good health. Some clones in this sample may be carry-over from other donors' samples.

The genes are TRBV11-1 and TRBJ2-5, with a possible D match to TRBD2 (5 bases). This CDR3 has 13 residues. Trimming stripped 3 bases from V and 5 bases from J, with 10 bases between. Germline V gene data show CDR1 as SGHAT and CDR2 as FQDESV (reference sequence). CDR3 sequence (DNA): TGTGCCAGCAGCTTTAGAGGGTCCGAGACCCAGTACTTC. This sequence encodes CASSFRGSETQYF.

The chain links TRBV5-1 to TRBJ2-3, with 9 nucleotides matching TRBD1. Per the germline V gene, CDR1 is SGHRS and CDR2 is YFSETQ. This CDR3 spans 14 amino acids. Germline trimming cut 4 bases from V and 5 bases from J; bases unmatched to any gene: 5. This CDR3 is CASSASDRGDTQYF. The CDR3 nucleotides are TGCGCCAGCAGCGCCTCGGACAGGGGAGATACGCAGTATTTT. Using reference TRBV5-1 and TRBJ2-3 for the parts outside the CDR3, the full variable domain is KAGVTQTPRYLIKTRGQQVTLSCSPISGHRSVSWYQQTPGQGLQFLFEYFSETQRNKGNFPGRFSGRQFSNSRSEMNVSTLELGDSALYLCASSASDRGDTQYFGPGTRLTVL.

This clone was counted a few times. Within the sample, other DNA sequences also encode this same CDR3. V usage is TRBV6-1 and J usage is TRBJ2-6, with D unclear. The V end was cut by 0 bases, the J end by 0 bases, with 3 bases between. Looked up from germline, CDR1 is MNHNS and CDR2 is SASEGT. The CDR3 is 15 residues long. The CDR3 region is CASSEAFSGANVLTF. For the CDR3, the DNA is TGTGCCAGCAGTGAAGCGTTCTCTGGGGCCAACGTCCTGACTTTC.

The chain is built from TRBV1 and TRBJ2-5; TRBD1 is the table's D call, not checked against the DNA. TRBV1 represents a pseudogene. The CDR3 is made up of 18 amino acids. CDR3 residues: CTSSQNHAGTPNQETQYF. CDR3 sequence (DNA): TGCACCAGCAGCCAGAATCACGCTGGGACACCTAACCAGGAGACCCAGTACTTC.

This chain uses TRBV27 with TRBJ2-6; a weak D match, TRBD1 (6 bases). Trimming pared 2 bases from V and 0 bases from J, leaving 14 bases between. The germline V gene encodes CDR1 MNHEY and CDR2 SMNVEV (reference sequence). This CDR3 is 18 amino acids long. CDR3 nucleotide sequence: TGTGCCAGCAGTTTAGGGCTGGACAGATCCTCTGGGGCCAACGTCCTGACTTTC. It translates to CASSLGLDRSSGANVLTF.

The gene calls are TRBV23-1 and TRBJ2-7, with D uncertain. TRBV23-1 is an ORF, with its function uncertain. The CDR3 length is 14 residues. V was pared by 7 bases and J by 2 bases, with 15 bases between. The CDR3: CASTPSGPTYEQYF. CDR3 DNA: TGCGCCAGCACTCCCTCCGGACCCACCTACGAGCAGTACTTC.

The chain has TRBV15 and TRBJ2-7; D is possibly TRBD2 (6 bases). Trimming took off 0 bases at V and 5 bases at J, with 17 bases between the two ends. The CDR3 covers 16 residues. CDR1 and CDR2 from the germline V gene are LNHNV and YYDKDF (reference sequence). CDR3 in amino acids: CATSRDYRGRGNEQYF. DNA for the CDR3: TGTGCCACCAGCAGAGATTATCGGGGGAGAGGTAACGAGCAGTACTTC.

The chain recombines TRBV6-1 with TRBJ2-5; 7 bases line up with TRBD2. This CDR3 comprises 16 residues. The junction had 12 bases not matched to a gene; V was cut back by 4 bases and J by 4 bases. Looked up from germline, CDR1 is MNHNS and CDR2 is SASEGT. Written as DNA, the CDR3 is TGTGCCAGCAGTGTAATTCGGGGGACGGGAGGAGAGACCCAGTACTTC. Translated, it gives CASSVIRGTGGETQYF.

This clone was detected only once. This chain joins TRBV2 and TRBJ2-1; 7 bases align to TRBD2. Unmatched junction bases numbered 8, after V lost 6 bases and J lost 6 bases. CDR1 SNHLY and CDR2 FYNNEI come from the germline V gene. The CDR3 contains 14 residues. Written as DNA, the CDR3 is TGTGCCAGCAGAAGGAGCGGCGGGAGCAATGAGCAGTTCTTC. This sequence encodes CASRRSGGSNEQFF.

The rearrangement uses TRBV7-7 and TRBJ2-1, with 10 bases that match TRBD2. V was clipped by 4 bases and J by 8 bases; unmatched bases: 11. This CDR3 contains 16 residues. Germline lookup yields CDR1 SSHAT and CDR2 FNYEAQ (reference sequence). This CDR3 reads CASSSALAGTGHEQFF. CDR3 DNA: TGTGCCAGCAGCTCCGCACTAGCGGGGACCGGCCATGAGCAGTTCTTC.

This clone was seen only once. This rearrangement joins TRBV2 to TRBJ1-1; no firm D call. The germline CDR1 and CDR2 sequences are SNHLY and FYNNEI. The CDR3 has 14 residues. V lost 2 bases to trimming and J lost 7 bases, with 14 bases between them. The CDR3 here is CASSESGAGVEAFF. CDR3 DNA: TGTGCCAGCAGTGAATCGGGCGCAGGAGTTGAAGCTTTCTTT.

The chain uses TRBV7-3 and TRBJ2-7, with 12 bases matching TRBD2. Trimming at V came to 3 bases and at J to 3 bases, leaving 12 bases not matched to a gene. This CDR3 region has 18 residues. The germline CDR1 and CDR2 sequences are SGHTA and FQGTGA. This CDR3 reads CASSLKKGASGRDYEQYF. The CDR3 nucleotides read TGTGCCAGCAGCTTGAAAAAGGGGGCTAGCGGGAGGGACTACGAGCAGTACTTC.

The chain links TRBV5-4 to TRBJ2-3; no reliable D call. The CDR3 extends over 14 amino acids. V was shortened by 0 bases and J by 4 bases, with 9 bases between the two germline ends. The V gene's germline CDR1 is SGHNT and CDR2 YYREEE (reference sequence). The CDR3 protein is CASSLDSASDTQYF. In DNA form, the CDR3 reads TGTGCCAGCAGCTTGGATTCGGCTTCAGATACGCAGTATTTT.

This chain uses TRBV27 with TRBJ2-3, with D possibly matching TRBD1 (5 bases). This CDR3 has 15 residues. V was pared by 0 bases and J by 5 bases, with 12 bases between. The germline V gene has CDR1 MNHEY and CDR2 SMNVEV (reference sequence). The CDR3 spells CASSLSRPGQDTQYF. The CDR3 DNA reads as TGTGCCAGCAGTTTATCTCGCCCAGGGCAAGATACGCAGTATTTT.

J is TRBJ1-1 and V is TRBV28; 7 bases map to TRBD1. Germline CDR1 and CDR2: MDHEN and SYDVKM. This CDR3 contains 12 residues. The V segment lost 2 bases and the J segment 10 bases; nucleotides outside the gene matches: 4. The CDR3 here is CASSLRQGIAFF. CDR3 in DNA: TGTGCCAGCAGTTTAAGACAGGGAATAGCTTTCTTT.

V gene TRBV28 combines with J gene TRBJ1-4; tentatively, D is TRBD1 (5 bases). Germline lookup yields CDR1 MDHEN and CDR2 SYDVKM. Trimming took 5 bases from V and 4 from J, leaving 14 bases between them. This CDR3 is built from 15 residues. CDR3 sequence: CASSPGSRGNEKLFF. The DNA of the CDR3 is TGTGCCAGCAGTCCAGGGTCTCGGGGTAATGAAAAACTGTTTTTT.

The chain has TRBV7-3 and TRBJ2-2, with D tentatively TRBD2 (6 bases). The CDR3 is 15 residues long. CDR1 is SGHTA, CDR2 FQGTGA, per germline. V was trimmed by 2 bases and J by 7 bases, leaving 14 bases between them. The CDR3 here is CASSLFIGGIGELFF. In DNA form, the CDR3 reads TGTGCCAGCAGCTTATTTATCGGCGGGATCGGGGAGCTGTTTTTT. Variable domain in full (rest from reference TRBV7-3 and TRBJ2-2): GAGVSQTPSNKVTEKGKYVELRCDPISGHTALYWYRQSLGQGPEFLIYFQGTGAADDSGLPNDRFFAVRPEGSVSTLKIQRTERGDSAVYLCASSLFIGGIGELFFGEGSRLTVL.

The rearrangement links TRBV7-6 to TRBJ2-2, with TRBD2 identical over 10 bases. The germline CDR1 and CDR2 sequences are SGHVS and FNYEAQ. V was pared by 3 bases and J by 4 bases, with 8 bases of the junction left unmatched. This CDR3 spans 17 amino acids. CDR3 DNA sequence: TGTGCCAGCAGCTTGGATAGCGGGAGGCTCAGCACCGGGGAGCTGTTTTTT. It encodes CASSLDSGRLSTGELFF.

V usage is TRBV28 and J usage is TRBJ1-2; possibly TRBD1 for D (6 bases). This CDR3 is 15 amino acids long. Looked up from germline, CDR1 is MDHEN and CDR2 is SYDVKM. The V gene lost 7 bases and the J gene lost 3 bases, with 18 bases spanning the gap. The chain's CDR3 is CASNRSGGVYYGYTF. CDR3 bases: TGTGCCAGCAATCGGTCGGGGGGCGTCTACTATGGCTACACCTTC.

This clone was found once. Since a much larger clone is just one base distant, this may be a read error. The sample holds other DNA sequences that translate to the same CDR3. The J gene is TRBJ2-5, the V gene TRBV4-3; D is possibly TRBD1 (5 bases). The ends were cut back, 3 bases at V and 4 bases at J, with 15 bases in the middle. The CDR3 totals 15 residues. The germline V gene encodes CDR1 LGHNA and CDR2 YSLEER. The CDR3 region has the DNA TGCGCCAGCAGCCAGGATCGAAAGGGGCCAGAGACCCAGTACTTC. It yields the protein CASSQDRKGPETQYF.

Turning to this clone: Other DNA sequences in the same sample also yield this CDR3. The chain combines TRBV29-1 with TRBJ2-3, with a tentative D call TRBD1 (5 bases). Trimming stripped 1 base from V and 4 bases from J, with 12 bases between. CDR3 size: 14 residues. CDR1 is SQVTM, CDR2 ANQGSEA, per germline. The CDR3 is CSVEGGKGADTQYF. CDR3 DNA sequence: TGCAGCGTTGAAGGGGGCAAAGGGGCAGATACGCAGTATTTT.

The count of this clone is one. The chain couples TRBV5-1 to TRBJ2-2; D not certain. The CDR3 has 13 amino acids. The V end was cut by 7 bases, the J end by 2 bases, with 9 bases between. Germline V gene sequence: CDR1 SGHRS, CDR2 YFSETQ. The CDR3 reads CASEKGNTGELFF. CDR3 DNA: TGCGCCAGCGAGAAGGGCAACACCGGGGAGCTGTTTTTT.

The rearrangement uses TRBV7-9 and TRBJ2-2; no reliable D call. Trimming stripped 8 bases from V and 3 bases from J, with 13 bases between. CDR1 and CDR2 (germline): SEHNR, FQNEAQ (reference sequence). The CDR3 runs to 14 residues. The CDR3 protein is CASRSDRDTGELFF. In nucleotides, the CDR3 is TGTGCCAGCCGCTCTGACCGGGACACCGGGGAGCTGTTTTTT.

The CDR3 loop is CASSQLGGKNEKLFF. CDR3 nucleotide sequence: TGCGCCAGCAGCCAATTGGGCGGGAAAAATGAAAAACTGTTTTTT. This chain connects TRBV4-1 to TRBJ1-4; D gene unclear. With 2 bases removed from V and 5 bases from J, the gap between germline ends came to 12 bases. The V gene's germline CDR1 is MGHRA and CDR2 YSYEKL. CDR3 length equals 15 residues.

The chain is built from TRBV30 and TRBJ2-5, with D maybe TRBD2 (6 bases). The J call is uncertain, as TRBJ2-7 better fits the DNA end. Germline CDR1 and CDR2: GTSNPN and SVGIG (reference sequence). This CDR3 comprises 14 residues. CDR3 residues: CAWNRLGSTYEQYF. The CDR3 DNA sequence: TGTGCCTGGAATCGACTCGGGAGCACCTACGAGCAGTACTTC.

The chain couples TRBV2 to TRBJ2-1; TRBD2 is a possible D gene (5 bases). Germline V gene lookup returns CDR1 SNHLY and CDR2 FYNNEI. CDR3 length: 13 amino acids. Trimming stripped 1 base from V and 10 bases from J, with 11 bases between. CDR3 amino acids: CASSEDGLVEQFF. The DNA of the CDR3 is TGTGCCAGCAGTGAAGACGGACTGGTCGAGCAGTTCTTC.

This chain uses TRBV10-3 with TRBJ1-1; D possibly corresponds to TRBD1 (6 bases). The germline V and J ends were trimmed by 2 bases and 11 bases, with 12 bases remaining between them. Germline values: CDR1 ENHRY, CDR2 SYGVKD. The CDR3 has 12 residues. The CDR3 region has the DNA TGTGCCATCAGTGAGCCGGGGGGCCAGGCTTTCTTT. Translation: CAISEPGGQAFF.

This clone turned up a few times. This chain links TRBV30 with TRBJ1-2, with D perhaps TRBD1 (6 bases). V dropped 2 bases and J dropped 2 bases, with 6 bases sitting between them. This CDR3 is 12 amino acids long. From germline, CDR1 is GTSNPN and CDR2 SVGIG (reference sequence). CDR3 coding DNA: TGTGCCTGGAGTCAGGGGAACTATGGCTACACCTTC. Encoded protein: CAWSQGNYGYTF.

The chain links TRBV25-1 to TRBJ1-1; a weak D match, TRBD1 (5 bases). Germline V gene data show CDR1 as MGHDK and CDR2 as SYGVNS. The CDR3 covers 11 residues. The V end lost 8 bases, the J end lost 4 bases, and 8 bases lay between the germline ends. CDR3 region: CASPGGTEAFF. DNA of the CDR3: TGTGCCAGCCCTGGGGGCACTGAAGCTTTCTTT.

This clone has just one count. J is TRBJ2-3 and V is TRBV5-1, with a tentative D call TRBD2 (6 bases). The CDR3 is made up of 14 amino acids. Trimming shortened V by 4 bases and J by 5 bases, and 14 bases separated the two germline ends. Germline loops: CDR1 SGHRS, CDR2 YFSETQ. CDR3 loop: CASSQGSRGDTQYF. Written as DNA, the CDR3 is TGCGCCAGCAGCCAGGGTTCGCGGGGAGATACGCAGTATTTT.

This chain uses TRBV11-2 with TRBJ2-5; the D gene is possibly TRBD2 (5 bases). The germline V gene has CDR1 SGHAT and CDR2 FQNNGV. The CDR3 extends over 17 amino acids. V was trimmed by 5 bases and J by 5 bases, leaving 24 bases between them. As DNA, the CDR3 is TGTGCCAGCAGCGAGGGCGCTTCCGGGCGAGGCGGGGAGACCCAGTACTTC. Translation gives CASSEGASGRGGETQYF.

V and J are TRBV6-5 and TRBJ1-2; TRBD1 agrees at 9 bases. The germline gives CDR1 MNHEY, CDR2 SVGAGI. V shed 6 bases and J 8 bases; nucleotides not matched to a gene: 7. This CDR3 has 13 residues. The CDR3: CASSQGTGSGYTF. For the CDR3, the DNA is TGTGCCAGCAGCCAAGGGACAGGGAGCGGCTACACCTTC.